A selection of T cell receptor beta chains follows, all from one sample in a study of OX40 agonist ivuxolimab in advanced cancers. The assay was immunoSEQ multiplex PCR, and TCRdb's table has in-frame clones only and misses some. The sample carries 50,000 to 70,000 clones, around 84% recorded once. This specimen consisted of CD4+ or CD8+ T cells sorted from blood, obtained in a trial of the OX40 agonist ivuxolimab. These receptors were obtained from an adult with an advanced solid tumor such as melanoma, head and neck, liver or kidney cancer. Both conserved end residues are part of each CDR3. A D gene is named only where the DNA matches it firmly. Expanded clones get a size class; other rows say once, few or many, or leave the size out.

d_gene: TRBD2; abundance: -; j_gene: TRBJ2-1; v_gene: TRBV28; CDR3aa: CASSFSSGRANEQFF
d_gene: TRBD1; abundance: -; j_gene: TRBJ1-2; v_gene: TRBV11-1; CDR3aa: CASRRQGEMGYTF
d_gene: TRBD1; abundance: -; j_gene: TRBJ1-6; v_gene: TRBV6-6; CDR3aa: CASSYPTGTVSPLHF
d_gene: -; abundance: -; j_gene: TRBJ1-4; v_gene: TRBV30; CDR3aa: CAWSPPTVREKLFF
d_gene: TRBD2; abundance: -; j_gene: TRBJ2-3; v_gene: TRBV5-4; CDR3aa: CASSSGTKDTQYF
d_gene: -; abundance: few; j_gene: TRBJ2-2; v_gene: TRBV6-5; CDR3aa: CASSYRSGELFF
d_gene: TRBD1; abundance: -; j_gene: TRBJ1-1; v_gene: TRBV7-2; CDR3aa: CASSLKGRDRKAFF
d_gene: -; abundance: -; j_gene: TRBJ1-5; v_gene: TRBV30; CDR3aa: CAWNELNQPQHF
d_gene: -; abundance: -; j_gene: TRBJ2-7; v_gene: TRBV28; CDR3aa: CASSLPEGRPEQYF
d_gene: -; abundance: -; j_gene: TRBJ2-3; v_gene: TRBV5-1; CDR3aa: CASSLAVPLNTQYF
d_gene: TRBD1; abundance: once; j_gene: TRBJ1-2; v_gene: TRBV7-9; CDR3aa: CASRKTGLGYTF
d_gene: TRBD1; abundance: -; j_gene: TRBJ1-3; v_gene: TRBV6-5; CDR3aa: CASSYSTGASGNTIYF
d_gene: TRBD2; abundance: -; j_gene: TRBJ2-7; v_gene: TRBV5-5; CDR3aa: CASSWSGGYYEQYF
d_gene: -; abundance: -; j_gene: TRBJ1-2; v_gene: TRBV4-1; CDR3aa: CASSTEGAGGNYGYTF
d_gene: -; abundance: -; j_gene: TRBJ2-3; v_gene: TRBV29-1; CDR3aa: CSVRGGEDTDTQYF
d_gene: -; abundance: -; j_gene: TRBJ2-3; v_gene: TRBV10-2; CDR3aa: CASSDVGRADTQYF
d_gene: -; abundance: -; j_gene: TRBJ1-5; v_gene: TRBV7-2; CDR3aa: CASSLDQGTQPQHF
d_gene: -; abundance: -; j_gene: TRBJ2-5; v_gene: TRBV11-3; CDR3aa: CASSPHQETQYF
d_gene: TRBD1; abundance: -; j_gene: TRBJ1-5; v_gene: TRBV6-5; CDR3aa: CASSRTGTYQPQHF
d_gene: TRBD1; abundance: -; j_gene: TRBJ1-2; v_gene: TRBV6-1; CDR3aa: CASRTGQGGQGTF
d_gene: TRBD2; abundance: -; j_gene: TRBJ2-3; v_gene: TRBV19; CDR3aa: CASSIEGLAGELDTQYF
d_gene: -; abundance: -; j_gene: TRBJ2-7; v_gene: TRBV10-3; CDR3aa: CATWDGGSSYEQYF
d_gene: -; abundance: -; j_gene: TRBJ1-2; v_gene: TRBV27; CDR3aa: CASSSYYRASRGYGYTF
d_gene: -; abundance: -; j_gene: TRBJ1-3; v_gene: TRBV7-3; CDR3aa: CASTPGAGSSSGNTIYF
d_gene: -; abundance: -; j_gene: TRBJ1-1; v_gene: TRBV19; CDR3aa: CASSSYSASGLRMNTEAFF
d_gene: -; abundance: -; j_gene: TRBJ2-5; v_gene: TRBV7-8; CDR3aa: CASSLGLVVSEETQYF
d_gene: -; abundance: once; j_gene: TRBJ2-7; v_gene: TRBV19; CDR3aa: CASSKDGYSSYEQYF
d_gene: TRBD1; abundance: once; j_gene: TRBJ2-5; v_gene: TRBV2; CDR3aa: CASIMDRGRWETQYF
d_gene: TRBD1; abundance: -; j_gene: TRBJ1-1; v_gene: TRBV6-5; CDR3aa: CASSSDRETEAFF
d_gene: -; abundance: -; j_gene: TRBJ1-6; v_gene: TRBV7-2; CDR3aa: CASSSNRGGYSPLHF
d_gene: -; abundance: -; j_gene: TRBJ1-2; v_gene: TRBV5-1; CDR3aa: CASSLAIWGGGYTF
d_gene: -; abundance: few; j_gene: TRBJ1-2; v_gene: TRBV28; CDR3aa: CASSFEDGYTF
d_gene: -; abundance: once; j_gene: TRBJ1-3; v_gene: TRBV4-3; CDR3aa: CASSQDGGFSGNTIYF
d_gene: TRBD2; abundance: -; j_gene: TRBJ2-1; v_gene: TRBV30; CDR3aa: CAWSVRLAGANEQFF
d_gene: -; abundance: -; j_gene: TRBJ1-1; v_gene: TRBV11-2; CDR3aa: CASSLSGNTEAFF
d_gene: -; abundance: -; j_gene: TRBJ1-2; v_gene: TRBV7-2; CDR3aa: CASSPRTGHGGYTF
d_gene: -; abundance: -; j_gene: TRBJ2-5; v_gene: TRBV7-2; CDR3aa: CASSFQRGETQYF
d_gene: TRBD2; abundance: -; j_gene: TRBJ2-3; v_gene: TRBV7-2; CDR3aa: CASSLGAGGPSTDTQYF
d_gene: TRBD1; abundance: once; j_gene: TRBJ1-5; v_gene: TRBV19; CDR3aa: CASSLGTEGNQPQHF
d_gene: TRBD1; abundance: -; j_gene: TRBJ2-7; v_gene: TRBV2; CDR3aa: CASRGQGTYEQYF
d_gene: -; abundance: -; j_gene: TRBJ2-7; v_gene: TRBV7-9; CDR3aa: CASSPRNLGTEQYF
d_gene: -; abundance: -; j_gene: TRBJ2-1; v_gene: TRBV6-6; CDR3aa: CASCAVAGNEQFF